This T cell receptor beta chain was documented in a study of cytomegalovirus exposure and HLA in healthy donors. Study results and limitations: That first-cohort TCR clusters tended to co-occur in the 120 or so validation repertoires was found in a later analysis. Cytomegalovirus association was assigned to about 150 TCR beta chains. Accounts indicate the classifier identified cytomegalovirus status with strong specificity and sensitivity.

It was the roughly 110-subject validation cohort, separate from the roughly 700-subject first cohort, to which the donors belonged. Germline CDR1 is LNHNV and CDR2 is YYDKDF (reference sequence). V dropped 3 bases and J dropped 5; count of bases not matched to a gene: 10. The CDR3 totals 18 residues. Points on this clone: The antigen is undetermined.

Using immunoSEQ multiplex PCR, the repertoire was profiled, and TCRdb retains in-frame clones only, with some absent. The data show about 360,000 clones, approximately 90% seen once. The V and J genes are TRBV15 and TRBJ2-5; TRBD2 agrees at 15 bases. The clonotype comes from a woman aged 18-30 years in good health and CMV-seronegative. The sample was PBMCs. CDR3 nucleotides: TGTGCCACCAGCAGTGGAGGACTAGCGGGGGGGCCCCGGGAGACCCAGTACTTC. Its protein product is CATSSGGLAGGPRETQYF.